These T cell receptor beta chains were read from a single sample in a study of type 1 and type 2 diabetes patients. In TCRdb, the multiplex PCR reads were re-called with MiXCR into one record per CDR3 protein. Here the sample spans some 250,000 distinct CDR3 sequences, 47% being singletons. Source material: peripheral blood mononuclear cells (PBMCs). The receptors come from a man aged 18 to 29 with type 2 diabetes. The CDR3 runs from the conserved cysteine through the conserved F or W. A D gene is named only where the DNA matches it firmly. The size field is filled for only some rows; it gives once, few, many or a size class.

abundance: few; d_gene: TRBD2; j_gene: TRBJ2-3; v_gene: TRBV2; CDR3aa: CASKAGGLSTDTQYF; CDR3nt: TGTGCCAGCAAAGCGGGAGGGCTTAGCACAGATACGCAGTATTTT
abundance: many; d_gene: -; j_gene: TRBJ2-3; v_gene: TRBV15; CDR3aa: CATSRVGEDTQYF; CDR3nt: TGTGCCACCAGCAGAGTAGGGGAGGATACGCAGTATTTT
abundance: -; d_gene: TRBD1; j_gene: TRBJ2-1; v_gene: TRBV20-1; CDR3aa: CSARDEAGGYEQFF; CDR3nt: TGCAGTGCTAGAGATGAGGCAGGGGGCTACGAGCAGTTCTTC
abundance: -; d_gene: TRBD1; j_gene: TRBJ2-7; v_gene: TRBV27; CDR3aa: CATARDRGYEQYF; CDR3nt: TGTGCCACCGCCCGGGACAGGGGCTACGAGCAGTACTTC
abundance: -; d_gene: -; j_gene: TRBJ2-7; v_gene: TRBV18; CDR3aa: CASSLQGPEQYF; CDR3nt: TGTGCCAGCTCACTACAGGGACCCGAGCAGTACTTC
abundance: -; d_gene: TRBD2; j_gene: TRBJ2-7; v_gene: TRBV10-3; CDR3aa: CASSYSGGSYEQYF; CDR3nt: TGTGCCAGCAGTTACTCGGGGGGCTCCTACGAGCAGTACTTC
abundance: -; d_gene: -; j_gene: TRBJ2-3; v_gene: TRBV6-1; CDR3aa: CASSEAPRAGTQYF; CDR3nt: TGTGCCAGCAGTGAAGCGCCCAGGGCGGGCACGCAGTATTTT
abundance: -; d_gene: -; j_gene: TRBJ1-1; v_gene: TRBV4-2; CDR3aa: CASSLGSYDTEAFF; CDR3nt: TGTGCCAGCAGCCTGGGGAGTTATGACACTGAAGCTTTCTTT
abundance: few; d_gene: -; j_gene: TRBJ1-5; v_gene: TRBV10-1; CDR3aa: CASSESGAQPQHF; CDR3nt: TGCGCCAGCAGTGAATCTGGGGCTCAGCCCCAGCATTTT
abundance: -; d_gene: -; j_gene: TRBJ2-7; v_gene: TRBV12-3/TRBV12-4; CDR3aa: CASSQDLGVTYEQYF; CDR3nt: TGTGCCAGCAGCCAAGATCTGGGGGTCACCTACGAGCAGTACTTC
abundance: few; d_gene: TRBD1; j_gene: TRBJ2-7; v_gene: TRBV19; CDR3aa: CASSMGLRTGVEQYF; CDR3nt: TGTGCCAGTAGTATGGGTTTGCGGACAGGGGTCGAGCAGTACTTC
abundance: -; d_gene: TRBD1; j_gene: TRBJ2-7; v_gene: TRBV6-1; CDR3aa: CASTSGTGSSYEQYF; CDR3nt: TGTGCCAGTACTTCCGGGACAGGAAGCTCCTACGAGCAGTACTTC
abundance: -; d_gene: TRBD2; j_gene: TRBJ2-5; v_gene: TRBV20-1; CDR3aa: CSARPPGGFQETQYF; CDR3nt: TGCAGTGCTAGGCCCCCGGGGGGATTCCAAGAGACCCAGTACTTC
abundance: once; d_gene: -; j_gene: TRBJ1-5; v_gene: TRBV16; CDR3aa: CASSQLVGSSNQPQHF; CDR3nt: TGTGCCAGCAGCCAATTAGTGGGTAGTAGCAATCAGCCCCAGCATTTT
abundance: -; d_gene: TRBD2; j_gene: TRBJ2-7; v_gene: TRBV10-3; CDR3aa: CAISEPSGSGRAISEQYF; CDR3nt: TGTGCCATCAGTGAGCCATCTGGGAGCGGGAGGGCCATCTCCGAGCAGTACTTC
abundance: -; d_gene: TRBD2; j_gene: TRBJ2-6; v_gene: TRBV18; CDR3aa: CASSRTSRSGANVLTF; CDR3nt: TGTGCCAGCTCTCGGACTAGTAGGTCCGGGGCCAACGTCCTGACTTTC
abundance: -; d_gene: -; j_gene: TRBJ2-7; v_gene: TRBV5-1; CDR3aa: CASSPSAGRYEQYF; CDR3nt: TGCGCCAGCAGCCCCAGCGCCGGCCGGTACGAGCAGTACTTC
abundance: -; d_gene: -; j_gene: TRBJ1-2; v_gene: TRBV2; CDR3aa: CASSESGTSNYGYTF; CDR3nt: TGTGCCAGCAGTGAATCCGGGACAAGTAATTATGGCTACACCTTC
abundance: -; d_gene: TRBD1; j_gene: TRBJ2-7; v_gene: TRBV10-3; CDR3aa: CASSELGQGYEQYF; CDR3nt: TGTGCCAGCAGTGAATTAGGACAGGGATACGAGCAGTACTTC
abundance: -; d_gene: -; j_gene: TRBJ2-2; v_gene: TRBV7-9; CDR3aa: CASSPPGTQNTGELFF; CDR3nt: TGTGCCAGCAGCCCACCCGGGACACAGAACACCGGGGAGCTGTTTTTT
abundance: many; d_gene: -; j_gene: TRBJ2-3; v_gene: TRBV10-3; CDR3aa: CAISRPGDTQYF; CDR3nt: TGTGCCATCAGCCGACCAGGGGATACGCAGTATTTT
abundance: few; d_gene: TRBD1; j_gene: TRBJ2-1; v_gene: TRBV2; CDR3aa: CASTPGQLLYNEQFF; CDR3nt: TGTGCCAGCACCCCGGGACAGCTTCTTTACAATGAGCAGTTCTTC
abundance: few; d_gene: TRBD1; j_gene: TRBJ1-5; v_gene: TRBV30; CDR3aa: CAWSVLLGQNQPQHF; CDR3nt: TGTGCCTGGAGTGTACTATTGGGACAGAATCAGCCCCAGCATTTT
abundance: -; d_gene: -; j_gene: TRBJ2-1; v_gene: TRBV10-3; CDR3aa: CTISESWDNEQFF; CDR3nt: TGTACCATCAGTGAGTCTTGGGACAATGAGCAGTTCTTC
abundance: -; d_gene: -; j_gene: TRBJ2-7; v_gene: TRBV2; CDR3aa: CTSGGGGYEQYF; CDR3nt: TGTACCAGCGGTGGGGGTGGGTACGAGCAGTACTTC
abundance: -; d_gene: -; j_gene: TRBJ2-7; v_gene: TRBV19; CDR3aa: CASSIEFPPSTYEQYF; CDR3nt: TGTGCCAGTAGTATAGAATTCCCCCCTAGTACTTACGAGCAGTACTTC
abundance: -; d_gene: -; j_gene: TRBJ1-6; v_gene: TRBV19; CDR3aa: CASGLGTPLHF; CDR3nt: TGTGCCAGTGGCTTAGGTACACCCCTCCACTTT
abundance: -; d_gene: -; j_gene: TRBJ1-1; v_gene: TRBV6-5; CDR3aa: CASSYGREGPTEAFF; CDR3nt: TGTGCCAGCAGTTACGGGCGGGAAGGGCCCACTGAAGCTTTCTTT